This TCR beta chain was captured by sequencing in a study of shared clonotypes between healthy human individuals. Study-wide results and caveats: Four donors had 5% to 6% of their naive CD4 clonotypes in common. Sequencing depth was expected to affect clonotype sharing among donors.

Genomic DNA belonging to each subset was distributed in equal measure over several immunoSEQ plates. Some clones are missing from TCRdb's copy, which holds only in-frame ones; the method was immunoSEQ multiplex PCR. The sample comprises nearly 1,000,000 clones, approximately 76% of which are singletons, and nearly 1.5% rests with the top ten. Comment on this clone: The antigen remains undetermined.

The CDR3 consists of 15 residues. CDR1 and CDR2 from the germline V gene are SNHLY and FYNNEI. V was pared by 5 bases and J by 1 base, with 4 bases of the junction left unmatched. The sample was memory CD4+ T cells sorted from blood. Subset described: CD45RA-negative fraction. The V call is TRBV2, the J call TRBJ2-2; 7 bases match TRBD1. This TCR was sampled from a young man in good health. In DNA, the CDR3 is TGTGCCAGCAGTAGGGGACAGATGAACACCGGGGAGCTGTTTTTT. It specifies CASSRGQMNTGELFF.